Below are 26 T cell receptor beta chains sequenced from a single sample in a study of T cell responses to AZD1222 COVID-19 vaccine. Some clones are missing from TCRdb's copy, which holds only in-frame ones; the method was immunoSEQ multiplex PCR. This table holds 100,000 to 140,000 clones, 80% to 95% found once. This sample comprised peripheral blood, obtained 28 days after the second AZD1222 dose. The receptors here all came from an adult who received the AZD1222 COVID-19 vaccine.

The chain recombines TRBV4-1 with TRBJ1-5, with 12 nucleotides matching TRBD1. This CDR3 region has 16 residues. Germline V CDR1 and CDR2: MGHRA, YSYEKL. Trimming took 3 bases from V and 6 from J; bases not matched to a gene: 6. This chain's CDR3 is CASSQGTGGLSQPQHF. In DNA, the CDR3 is TGCGCCAGCAGCCAGGGGACAGGGGGCCTTAGTCAGCCCCAGCATTTT.

This rearrangement joins TRBV6-5 to TRBJ2-3; TRBD1 matches 8 bases. This CDR3 spans 14 amino acids. With V trimmed by 5 bases and J by 1 base, 2 bases remained unmatched. CDR1 and CDR2 from the germline V gene are MNHEY and SVGAGI. CDR3 DNA: TGTGCCAGCAGTATGACAGGGGGCACAGATACGCAGTATTTT. This translates into CASSMTGGTDTQYF.

The rearrangement links TRBV7-9 to TRBJ2-7; 11 bases match TRBD2. CDR1 and CDR2 (germline): SEHNR, FQNEAQ (reference sequence). The CDR3 contains 15 residues. V dropped 5 bases and J dropped 1; count of bases not matched to a gene: 4. The CDR3 is CASSASSGRSYEQYF. CDR3 nucleotide sequence: TGTGCCAGCAGCGCATCTAGCGGGAGGTCCTACGAGCAGTACTTC. Supplemented by reference TRBV7-9 and TRBJ2-7, the full variable domain reads DTGVSQNPRHKITKRGQNVTFRCDPISEHNRLYWYRQTLGQGPEFLTYFQNEAQLEKSRLLSDRFSAERPKGSFSTLEIQRTEQGDSAMYLCASSASSGRSYEQYFGPGTRLTVT.

The chain links TRBV12-3 or TRBV12-4 to TRBJ1-1; 8 bases fit TRBD1. J was trimmed by 2 bases and V by 5 bases; bases with no gene match: 1. The CDR3 extends over 13 amino acids. CDR3 sequence (DNA): TGTGCCAGCAGTGGACAGGGCAACACTGAAGCTTTCTTT. Its translation is CASSGQGNTEAFF.

Worth noting for this clone: One end of the junction does not line up with germline, which may come from a read error. The V gene is TRBV5-8, the J gene TRBJ2-1; TRBD1 matches at 7 bases. Per the germline V gene, CDR1 is SGHTS and CDR2 is YDEGEE. The CDR3 covers 15 residues. The CDR3 region is CASSLGQSSSNEQFF. Here the CDR3 DNA reads TGTGCCAGCAGCCTGGGACAGAGCTCCTCCAATGAGCAGTTCTTC.

The chain couples TRBV6-5 to TRBJ2-7, with 11 nucleotides matching TRBD2. Germline values: CDR1 MNHEY, CDR2 SVGAGI. The trim removed 0 bases at V and 1 base at J, leaving 2 bases unmatched. The CDR3 loop spans 16 amino acids. The CDR3 DNA is TGTGCCAGCAGTTACTCGGGACTAGCGGTGTCCTACGAGCAGTACTTC. This sequence encodes CASSYSGLAVSYEQYF.

The chain is built from TRBV10-3 and TRBJ1-2, with 11 nucleotides matching TRBD1. J gave up 8 bases and V 5 bases, and 19 bases lay outside the gene matches. Germline CDR1 reads ENHRY; CDR2 reads SYGVKD. The CDR3 has 18 amino acids. The CDR3 here is CAISYPLPTGQGARGYTF. The DNA for the CDR3 is TGTGCCATCAGTTACCCACTCCCCACAGGACAGGGGGCGCGAGGCTACACCTTC.

The rearrangement joins TRBV29-1 to TRBJ1-6; D remains unclear. This CDR3 contains 12 residues. Trimming took off 7 bases at V and 9 bases at J, with 13 bases between the two ends. The germline V gene encodes CDR1 SQVTM and CDR2 ANQGSEA. DNA for the CDR3: TGCAGCGGGTTCTTCTACGCTTCACCCCTCCACTTT. Its protein is CSGFFYASPLHF.

This chain links TRBV10-2 with TRBJ1-1; D remains ambiguous. The CDR3 has 14 amino acids. Deletions cut 4 bases from V and 1 base from J, with 10 bases between. Per germline, CDR1 WSHSY and CDR2 SAAADI. The CDR3 reads CASSVGAGNTEAFF. As DNA, the CDR3 is TGCGCCAGCAGTGTGGGCGCAGGGAACACTGAAGCTTTCTTT.

V and J are TRBV3-1 (or the pseudogene TRBV3-2) and TRBJ1-3, with 9 bases aligning to TRBD1. This CDR3 has 17 amino acids. V dropped 3 bases and J dropped 0; count of bases not matched to a gene: 6. Germline V gene data show CDR1 as LGHDT and CDR2 as YNNKEL (reference sequence). CDR3 loop: CASSHLQGAASGNTIYF. As DNA, the CDR3 is TGTGCCAGCAGCCACCTACAGGGGGCAGCCTCTGGAAACACCATATATTTT.

This clone was found once. In nucleotides, the CDR3 is TGTGCCAGCAGTTTCGGTACGGGCTACACCTTC. Encoded protein: CASSFGTGYTF. The chain has TRBV12-3 or TRBV12-4 and TRBJ1-2; D call uncertain. V lost 3 bases, J lost 8 bases, and 7 bases lay in between. This CDR3 has 11 residues.

The rearrangement joins TRBV2 to TRBJ2-1; no firm D call. Germline assignment: CDR1 SNHLY and CDR2 FYNNEI. Trimming took 5 bases from V and 8 from J, leaving 7 bases between them. The CDR3 is 11 residues long. CDR3: CASSRSDEQFF. CDR3 bases: TGTGCCAGCAGTCGGAGTGATGAGCAGTTCTTC.

This sequence joins TRBV6-1 and TRBJ1-2, with D maybe TRBD1 (5 bases). CDR3 length equals 13 residues. V was cut by 3 bases and J by 8 bases, with 13 bases left in between. The germline V gene has CDR1 MNHNS and CDR2 SASEGT. The CDR3 sequence is CASSEGPLRGYTF. For the CDR3, the DNA is TGTGCCAGCAGTGAGGGGCCACTCAGGGGCTACACCTTC.

V is TRBV29-1 and J is TRBJ1-1, with D maybe TRBD1 (5 bases). With 2 bases removed from V and 4 bases from J, the gap between germline ends came to 11 bases. The CDR3 covers 13 residues. Looked up from germline, CDR1 is SQVTM and CDR2 is ANQGSEA. The CDR3 spells CSVESREGTEAFF. The CDR3 DNA reads as TGCAGCGTTGAATCCAGGGAGGGCACTGAAGCTTTCTTT. Looking up the rest from reference TRBV29-1 and TRBJ1-1 gives the full variable domain: SAVISQKPSRDICQRGTSLTIQCQVDSQVTMMFWYRQQPGQSLTLIATANQGSEATYESGFVIDKFPISRPNLTFSTLTVSNMSPEDSSIYLCSVESREGTEAFFGQGTRLTVV.

This clone was detected once. The CDR3 sequence: CASSAWGVNTEAFF. The CDR3, as DNA: TGCGCCAGCAGTGCTTGGGGGGTGAACACTGAAGCTTTCTTT. This chain links TRBV5-1 with TRBJ1-1; tentatively, D is TRBD1 (5 bases). This CDR3 has 14 residues. V was clipped by 5 bases and J by 0 bases, with 11 bases between them. The germline V gene encodes CDR1 SGHRS and CDR2 YFSETQ.

The gene calls are TRBV4-2 and TRBJ2-7; no clear D gene. V was shortened by 1 base and J by 6 bases, with 13 bases between the two germline ends. The germline CDR1 and CDR2 sequences are LGHNA and YNFKEQ. The CDR3 consists of 14 residues. The CDR3 nucleotides are TGTGCCAGCAGCCAAGTAAAAGGCAGTCTCGAGCAGTACTTC. This translates into CASSQVKGSLEQYF.

This clone was recorded once. This sequence joins TRBV28 and TRBJ1-2, with 7 bases aligning to TRBD1. Losses at the gene ends were 3 bases for V and 8 bases for J; bases not matched to a gene: 3. The germline V gene has CDR1 MDHEN and CDR2 SYDVKM. The CDR3 extends over 12 amino acids. The CDR3 region is CASSLTGWGYTF. The CDR3 DNA reads TGTGCCAGCAGTTTGACAGGGTGGGGCTACACCTTC.

J is TRBJ2-2 and V is TRBV6-5; 10 bases map to TRBD1. V shed 6 bases and J 5 bases; nucleotides not matched to a gene: 6. Germline V gene lookup returns CDR1 MNHEY and CDR2 SVGAGI. The CDR3 spans 15 residues. The CDR3 reads CASRPGTGETGELFF. The CDR3 nucleotides read TGTGCCAGCAGACCCGGGACAGGGGAGACCGGGGAGCTGTTTTTT.

The V gene is TRBV13, the J gene TRBJ2-7, with TRBD2 identical over 10 bases. The CDR3 length is 15 residues. The J segment lost 6 bases and the V segment lost 5 bases, leaving 10 bases of the junction unmatched. CDR1 and CDR2 from the germline V gene are PRHDT and FYEKMQ (reference sequence). CDR3 bases: TGTGCCAGCAGCGTCCTAGAGCGGGAGGGCGGCGAGCAGTACTTC. Protein: CASSVLEREGGEQYF.

The rearrangement uses TRBV27 and TRBJ2-1; 9 positions agree with TRBD2. The CDR3 length is 14 residues. Germline CDR1 reads MNHEY; CDR2 reads SMNVEV (reference sequence). The V gene end was trimmed by 4 bases and the J gene end by 6 bases; junction bases not matched to a gene: 4. The CDR3 loop reads CASSSAGGPNEQFF. In DNA, the CDR3 is TGTGCCAGCAGTTCAGCGGGAGGACCCAATGAGCAGTTCTTC.

This clone was found once. This chain links TRBV3-1 (or the pseudogene TRBV3-2) with TRBJ2-5; TRBD2 is a possible D gene (6 bases). The V end was cut by 5 bases, the J end by 0 bases, with 16 bases between. This CDR3 has 16 amino acids. Germline lookup yields CDR1 LGHDT and CDR2 YNNKEL (reference sequence). This CDR3 is CASSNRNRGYQETQYF. The DNA of the CDR3 is TGTGCCAGCAGCAACCGAAATCGGGGGTACCAAGAGACCCAGTACTTC.

CDR3 nucleotide sequence: TGTGCCTGGAGTTCCCCAGGGACGGGGCAGCCCCAGCATTTT. Translating gives CAWSSPGTGQPQHF. V usage is TRBV30 and J usage is TRBJ1-5, with D possibly being TRBD1 (5 bases). V lost 2 bases to trimming and J lost 7 bases, with 15 bases between them. The CDR3 spans 14 residues. Germline V lookup: CDR1 GTSNPN, CDR2 SVGIG (reference sequence).

The V gene is TRBV10-2, the J gene TRBJ2-1; 10 positions agree with TRBD1. CDR1 and CDR2 from the germline V gene are WSHSY and SAAADI. CDR3 size: 15 residues. The V segment lost 6 bases and the J segment 10 bases; nucleotides outside the gene matches: 12. CDR3 DNA sequence: TGCGCCAGCAGCGACGAGGGGACAGGGGTGGAAGAGCAGTTCTTC. Translating gives CASSDEGTGVEEQFF.

The rearrangement links TRBV28 to TRBJ2-3, with 10 bases lining up with TRBD1. This CDR3 has 17 residues. With 2 bases clipped from V and 3 bases from J, the junction kept 8 bases outside the gene matches. Germline CDR1 and CDR2: MDHEN and SYDVKM. The CDR3 region has the DNA TGTGCCAGCAGTTTAATTCCCCGGGACAGGGGAACAGATACGCAGTATTTT. Residues: CASSLIPRDRGTDTQYF.

The chain uses TRBV5-1 and TRBJ2-2; D is possibly TRBD1 or TRBD2 (6 bases each). V lost 4 bases and J lost 5, with 21 bases in between. This CDR3 spans 17 amino acids. In germline, CDR1 is SGHRS, CDR2 YFSETQ. CDR3: CASSLNTGAGGTGELFF. CDR3 DNA: TGCGCCAGCAGCCTCAATACGGGGGCCGGTGGAACCGGGGAGCTGTTTTTT.

CDR3 loop: CSVQTGVGEQFF. CDR3 nucleotides: TGCAGCGTCCAGACAGGGGTTGGGGAGCAGTTCTTC. This chain joins TRBV29-1 and TRBJ2-1; 8 bases match TRBD1. After removal of 6 bases from V and 10 bases from J, the junction contained 8 bases not matched to a gene. CDR3 size: 12 residues. Germline V gene lookup returns CDR1 SQVTM and CDR2 ANQGSEA.